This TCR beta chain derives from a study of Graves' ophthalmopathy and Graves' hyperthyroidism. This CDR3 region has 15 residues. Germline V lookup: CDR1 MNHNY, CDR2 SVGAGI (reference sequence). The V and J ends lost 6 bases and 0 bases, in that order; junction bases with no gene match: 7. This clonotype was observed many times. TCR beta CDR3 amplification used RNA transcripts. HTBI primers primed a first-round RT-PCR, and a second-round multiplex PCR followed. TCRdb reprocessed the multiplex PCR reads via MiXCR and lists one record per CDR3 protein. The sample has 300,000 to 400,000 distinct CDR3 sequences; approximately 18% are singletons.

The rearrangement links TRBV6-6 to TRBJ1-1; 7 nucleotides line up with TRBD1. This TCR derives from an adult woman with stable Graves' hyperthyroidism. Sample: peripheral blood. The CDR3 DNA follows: TGTGCCAGCAGAGCGGGACAGCAATTGAACACTGAAGCTTTCTTT. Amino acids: CASRAGQQLNTEAFF.